A single sample is the source of the 20 T cell receptor beta chains below, sequenced in a study of control samples from healthy donors and cancer patients. Clones were read by immunoSEQ multiplex PCR, and TCRdb kept only the in-frame ones, dropping some. The sample includes tens of thousands of clones, about 94% of them seen just once. The sequencing sample was made of blood. The receptors come from a woman aged 30 to 39 in good health.

This chain uses TRBV12-3 or TRBV12-4 with TRBJ2-2; no clear D. The CDR3 has 12 amino acids. Trimming shortened V by 9 bases and J by 8 bases, and 13 bases separated the two germline ends. The CDR3 nucleotides are TGTGCCAGTACCCTCGTGAGAGGGGAGCTGTTTTTT. This translates into CASTLVRGELFF.

The rearrangement uses TRBV19 and TRBJ2-5; the D is unclear. Germline CDR1 reads LNHDA; CDR2 reads SQIVND (reference sequence). There are 13 residues in the CDR3. With 2 bases removed from V and 0 bases from J, the gap between germline ends came to 4 bases. DNA for the CDR3: TGTGCCAGTAGTATAAGGTACCAAGAGACCCAGTACTTC. Protein product: CASSIRYQETQYF. The full variable domain, with the rest looked up from reference TRBV19 and TRBJ2-5, is DGGITQSPKYLFRKEGQNVTLSCEQNLNHDAMYWYRQDPGQGLRLIYYSQIVNDFQKGDIAEGYSVSREKKESFPLTVTSAQKNPTAFYLCASSIRYQETQYFGPGTRLLVL.

J is TRBJ1-5 and V is TRBV4-1; 10 bases match TRBD1. With V trimmed by 4 bases and J by 7 bases, 10 bases remained unmatched. This CDR3 contains 16 residues. Germline assignment: CDR1 MGHRA and CDR2 YSYEKL. CDR3 residues: CASSLTGTGAEQPQHF. The CDR3 DNA reads TGCGCCAGCAGCCTCACCGGGACAGGGGCAGAACAGCCCCAGCATTTT.

This chain connects TRBV27 to TRBJ2-1; possible D gene TRBD1, 6 bases. Trimming shortened V by 4 bases and J by 1 base, and 17 bases separated the two germline ends. Germline V gene data show CDR1 as MNHEY and CDR2 as SMNVEV (reference sequence). The CDR3 spans 17 residues. The CDR3 here is CASSSNTQGWSYNEQFF. The CDR3 bases are TGTGCCAGCAGTTCGAATACACAGGGATGGTCCTACAATGAGCAGTTCTTC.

J is TRBJ2-7 and V is TRBV28, with D possibly matching TRBD1 (6 bases). The germline V gene has CDR1 MDHEN and CDR2 SYDVKM. CDR3 length: 14 amino acids. The ends were cut back, 5 bases at V and 5 bases at J, with 16 bases in the middle. The CDR3 loop is CASSTPQGIHEQYV. The CDR3, as DNA: TGTGCCAGCAGTACCCCACAGGGAATCCACGAGCAGTACGTC.

This chain uses TRBV9 with TRBJ2-5; D is possibly TRBD2 (5 bases). The germline V gene encodes CDR1 SGDLS and CDR2 YYNGEE. This CDR3 contains 15 residues. The V gene lost 0 bases and the J gene lost 2 bases, with 11 bases spanning the gap. Written as DNA, the CDR3 is TGTGCCAGCAGCGTAGATCGAGACTATCAAGAGACCCAGTACTTC. It encodes CASSVDRDYQETQYF.

This rearrangement joins TRBV19 to TRBJ1-1; 9 bases are shared with TRBD1. Germline CDR1 reads LNHDA; CDR2 reads SQIVND (reference sequence). The CDR3 is 15 residues long. J was trimmed by 1 base and V by 5 bases; bases with no gene match: 5. The CDR3 sequence is CASSGRDRANTEAFF. In DNA form, the CDR3 reads TGTGCCAGTAGTGGCCGGGACAGGGCGAACACTGAAGCTTTCTTT.

The chain recombines TRBV3-1 (or the pseudogene TRBV3-2) with TRBJ2-5; perhaps TRBD1 as D (6 bases). Germline V gives CDR1 LGHDT, CDR2 YNNKEL (reference sequence). V was shortened by 5 bases and J by 4 bases, with 14 bases between the two germline ends. The CDR3 is made up of 14 amino acids. CDR3 amino acids: CASSFYTGSETQYF. The CDR3 DNA is TGTGCCAGCAGCTTTTACACAGGGTCAGAGACCCAGTACTTC.

The rearrangement links TRBV5-6 to TRBJ1-3; D might be TRBD1 (5 bases). Trimming cost V 4 bases and J 2 bases, with 16 bases left between them. Germline CDR1 SGHDT, CDR2 YYEEEE. The CDR3 has 16 residues. The CDR3 is CASSPGDRRAGNTIYF. CDR3 DNA sequence: TGTGCCAGCAGCCCGGGGGATCGCAGGGCTGGAAACACCATATATTTT.

The chain links TRBV7-9 to TRBJ1-2, with D possibly TRBD1 on 6 matching bases. Trimming took off 4 bases at V and 1 base at J, with 10 bases between the two ends. Germline CDR1 SEHNR, CDR2 FQNEAQ (reference sequence). This CDR3 region has 14 residues. Here the CDR3 reads CASSYGQNNYGYTF. Here the CDR3 DNA reads TGTGCCAGCAGCTACGGACAGAATAACTATGGCTACACCTTC. Full variable domain (remainder filled in from reference TRBV7-9 and TRBJ1-2): DTGVSQNPRHKITKRGQNVTFRCDPISEHNRLYWYRQTLGQGPEFLTYFQNEAQLEKSRLLSDRFSAERPKGSFSTLEIQRTEQGDSAMYLCASSYGQNNYGYTFGSGTRLTVV.

J is TRBJ2-1 and V is TRBV4-1, with 8 bases identical to TRBD2. The germline V gene encodes CDR1 MGHRA and CDR2 YSYEKL. The CDR3 contains 16 residues. The V segment lost 5 bases and the J segment 0 bases; nucleotides outside the gene matches: 6. The CDR3 sequence is CASSTQRGSSYNEQFF. The DNA for the CDR3 is TGCGCCAGCAGCACTCAGCGGGGGAGCTCCTACAATGAGCAGTTCTTC.

The chain has TRBV10-3 and TRBJ1-5; D remains unclear. The CDR3 has 15 amino acids. Between the trimmed V and J ends, which lost 3 bases and 2 bases, there was a span of 11 bases. CDR1 and CDR2 (germline): ENHRY, SYGVKD. The CDR3 DNA reads TGTGCCATCAGTGATCGGTTAGGCGGCAATCAGCCCCAGCATTTT. Amino acids: CAISDRLGGNQPQHF.

The chain combines TRBV19 with TRBJ2-2; the D gene is possibly TRBD2 (7 bases). V was pared by 1 base and J by 5 bases, with 17 bases between. Germline assignment: CDR1 LNHDA and CDR2 SQIVND (reference sequence). This CDR3 has 17 amino acids. The DNA for the CDR3 is TGTGCCAGTAGTATAGTTCGGGGGGCGAAGGGTACCGGGGAGCTGTTTTTT. Protein sequence: CASSIVRGAKGTGELFF.

This sequence joins TRBV11-3 and TRBJ1-1; D not resolved. The V gene's germline CDR1 is SGHNT and CDR2 YENEEA. Trimming pared 3 bases from V and 0 bases from J, leaving 8 bases between. The CDR3 has 14 residues. In nucleotides, the CDR3 is TGTGCCAGCAGCTTTGCCGGCATGAACACTGAAGCTTTCTTT. Protein: CASSFAGMNTEAFF.

The chain is built from TRBV13 and TRBJ1-6; D may be TRBD1 (6 bases). This CDR3 region has 13 residues. Trimming shortened V by 6 bases and J by 10 bases, and 13 bases separated the two germline ends. Germline V lookup: CDR1 PRHDT, CDR2 FYEKMQ (reference sequence). CDR3 residues: CASRGGELSPLHF. The CDR3 DNA follows: TGTGCCAGCAGAGGGGGAGAATTGTCACCCCTCCACTTT.

The chain combines TRBV6-2 or TRBV6-3 with TRBJ2-7; D uncertain. The germline V and J ends were trimmed by 6 bases and 3 bases, with 6 bases remaining between them. From germline, CDR1 is MNHEY and CDR2 SVGEGT. The CDR3 extends over 11 amino acids. CDR3 residues: CASSQLYEQYV. The DNA of the CDR3 is TGTGCCAGCAGCCAGCTCTACGAGCAGTACGTC.

The chain employs TRBV18 and TRBJ1-1; D ambiguous. Trimming removed 1 base from V and 2 bases from J, with 8 bases in between. The CDR3 has 14 residues. The germline gives CDR1 KGHSH, CDR2 LQKENI. The CDR3 loop reads CASSPRGTNTEAFF. The CDR3 DNA reads TGTGCCAGCTCACCACGGGGAACCAACACTGAAGCTTTCTTT.

This clone appeared a single time. The gene calls are TRBV7-3 and TRBJ2-3; 7 bases match TRBD1. J lost 1 base, V lost 6 bases, and 4 bases had no gene match. This CDR3 has 14 amino acids. Germline lookup yields CDR1 SGHTA and CDR2 FQGTGA. CDR3 bases: TGTGCCAGCAGGTACACAGGGGGCACAGATACGCAGTATTTT. It codes for CASRYTGGTDTQYF.

The table lists this clone with a count of one. The rearrangement uses TRBV12-3 or TRBV12-4 and TRBJ1-4; a possible D gene is TRBD1 (5 bases). The CDR3 is made up of 12 amino acids. With 5 bases removed from V and 6 bases from J, the gap between germline ends came to 7 bases. CDR3: CASSQGHEKLFF. The CDR3 DNA follows: TGTGCCAGCAGTCAGGGTCATGAAAAACTGTTTTTT.

The chain joins TRBV14 to TRBJ1-3; D unclear. The CDR3 loop spans 15 amino acids. V shed 4 bases and J shed 0 bases, with 10 bases lying between them. The germline gives CDR1 SGHDN, CDR2 FVKESK. Here the CDR3 reads CASSLRWGSGNTIYF. The CDR3, as DNA: TGTGCCAGCAGCCTTCGTTGGGGCTCTGGAAACACCATATATTTT.